This TCR beta chain is drawn from a study of regulatory T cells in long-lasting Graves disease. Regarding time point: persistent/refractory GD, antithyroid drugs over 5 years with positive TRAb. Extracted RNA from PBMCs served as the source of the TCR library. Blood from the periphery, about 9 milliliters in all, was drawn into EDTA tubes. In its sample, this clonotype was seen a few times. The CDR3 has 15 residues. The ends lost 7 bases at V and 1 base at J; junction bases unmatched: 6. Germline CDR1 reads MNHNS; CDR2 reads SASEGT. Both iRepertoire HTBI primers and Arm-PCR of CDR3 regions were used to build the TCR beta libraries. Original data processing: Samples jointly harbored 62 TRBV and about 13 TRBJ segments. TCRdb fed the multiplex PCR reads into MiXCR, producing one record per CDR3 protein. The V and J calls and clone size come from TCRdb's table, not from the authors' own analysis. The data show approximately 500,000 distinct CDR3 sequences, with about a fifth seen just once and over 6% held by the top ten.

The receptor comes from a female donor with Graves disease. The sequencing here drew on peripheral blood mononuclear cells (PBMCs), taken when the disease was refractory, from a patient treated with antithyroid drugs. The V call is TRBV6-1, the J call TRBJ1-5; 8 bases fit TRBD1. The CDR3 loop reads CASKRTGPSNQPQHF. As DNA, the CDR3 is TGTGCCAGCAAAAGGACAGGGCCAAGCAATCAGCCCCAGCATTTT.